The T cell receptor beta chain under discussion was sequenced for a study of blood T cell repertoires in COVID-19. Study as a whole: The United States, Italy and Spain provided the acute and convalescent COVID-19 samples.

The germline CDR1 and CDR2 sequences are MGHRA and YSYEKL. The length of the CDR3 is 19 residues. Trimming stripped 4 bases from V and 0 bases from J, with 19 bases between. Per the study methods: For nucleated cells, counts were estimated from reference gene primer amplification. Measured with immunoSEQ multiplex PCR; TCRdb has only the in-frame clones, and not every one. The V and J calls and clone size are taken from that table; D and trimming were inferred from the DNA. The sample lists fewer than 250,000 clones, about nine tenths seen once, with roughly 4.5% in the top ten. This clonotype was sampled from a man in his fifties or sixties with acute or convalescent COVID-19. V usage is TRBV4-1 and J usage is TRBJ1-6; the D gene is possibly TRBD1 (5 bases). Source material: peripheral blood. This CDR3 is CASSRTLLDRHSYNSPLHF. The CDR3 nucleotides read TGCGCCAGCAGCCGAACTCTTCTCGACAGACACTCCTATAATTCACCCCTCCACTTT.